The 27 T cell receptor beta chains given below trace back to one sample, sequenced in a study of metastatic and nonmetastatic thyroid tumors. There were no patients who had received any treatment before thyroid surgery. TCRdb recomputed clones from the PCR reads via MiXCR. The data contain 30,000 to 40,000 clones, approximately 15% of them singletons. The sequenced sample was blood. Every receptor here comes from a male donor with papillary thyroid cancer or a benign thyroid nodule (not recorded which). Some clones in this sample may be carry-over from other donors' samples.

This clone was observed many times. As DNA, the CDR3 is TGTGCCAGCAGCTTAGAACTAGCGGGAGAAGGCGATGAGCAGTTCTTC. It translates to CASSLELAGEGDEQFF. This chain connects TRBV11-2 to TRBJ2-1; 11 bases line up with TRBD2. The CDR3 loop spans 16 amino acids. Germline trimming cut 0 bases from V and 8 bases from J; bases unmatched to any gene: 6. The germline gives CDR1 SGHAT, CDR2 FQNNGV.

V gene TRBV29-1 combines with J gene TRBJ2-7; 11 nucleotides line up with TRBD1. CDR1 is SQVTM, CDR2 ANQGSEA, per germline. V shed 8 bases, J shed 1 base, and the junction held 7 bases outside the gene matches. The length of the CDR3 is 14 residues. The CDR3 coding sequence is TGCAGCTCCATCGGACAGGGGGCATCCTACGAGCAGTACTTC. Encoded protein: CSSIGQGASYEQYF.

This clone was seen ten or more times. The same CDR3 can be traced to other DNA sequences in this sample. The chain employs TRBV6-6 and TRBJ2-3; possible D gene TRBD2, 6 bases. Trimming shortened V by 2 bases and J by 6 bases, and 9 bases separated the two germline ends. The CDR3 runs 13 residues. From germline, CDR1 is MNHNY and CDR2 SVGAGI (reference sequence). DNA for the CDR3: TGTGCCAGCAGTTACAAGGGAGGTGATACGCAGTATTTT. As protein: CASSYKGGDTQYF.

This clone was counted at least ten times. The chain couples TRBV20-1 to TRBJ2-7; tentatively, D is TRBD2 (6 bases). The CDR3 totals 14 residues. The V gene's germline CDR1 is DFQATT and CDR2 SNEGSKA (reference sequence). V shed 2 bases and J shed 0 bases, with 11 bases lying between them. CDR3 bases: TGCAGTGCTAGATTTAGCGGTCTCTCCTACGAGCAGTACTTC. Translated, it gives CSARFSGLSYEQYF.

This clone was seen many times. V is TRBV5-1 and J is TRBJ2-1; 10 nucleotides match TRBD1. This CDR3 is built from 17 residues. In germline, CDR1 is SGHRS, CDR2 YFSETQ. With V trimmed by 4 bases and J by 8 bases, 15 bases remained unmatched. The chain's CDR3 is CASSHGRGGQGLDEQFF. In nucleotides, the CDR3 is TGCGCCAGCAGCCATGGCAGGGGGGGACAGGGGCTGGATGAGCAGTTCTTC.

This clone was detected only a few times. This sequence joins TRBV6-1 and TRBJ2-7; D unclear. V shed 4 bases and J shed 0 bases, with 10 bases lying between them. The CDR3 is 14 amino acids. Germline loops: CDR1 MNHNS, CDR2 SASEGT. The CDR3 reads CASSVIGASYEQYF. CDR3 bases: TGTGCCAGCAGTGTAATAGGCGCCTCCTACGAGCAGTACTTC.

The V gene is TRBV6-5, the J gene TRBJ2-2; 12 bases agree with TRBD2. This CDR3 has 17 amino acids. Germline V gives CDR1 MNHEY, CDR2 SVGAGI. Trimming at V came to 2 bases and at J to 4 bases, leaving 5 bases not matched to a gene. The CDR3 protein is CASSYPSGGAVTGELFF. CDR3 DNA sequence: TGTGCCAGCAGTTACCCTAGCGGGGGGGCCGTCACCGGGGAGCTGTTTTTT.

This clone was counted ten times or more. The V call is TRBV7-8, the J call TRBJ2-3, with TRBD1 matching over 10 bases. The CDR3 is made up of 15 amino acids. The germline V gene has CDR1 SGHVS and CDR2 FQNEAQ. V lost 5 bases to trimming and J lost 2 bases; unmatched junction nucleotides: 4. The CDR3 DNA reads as TGTGCCAGCAGCACGGGACAGGGGAACACAGATACGCAGTATTTT. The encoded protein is CASSTGQGNTDTQYF.

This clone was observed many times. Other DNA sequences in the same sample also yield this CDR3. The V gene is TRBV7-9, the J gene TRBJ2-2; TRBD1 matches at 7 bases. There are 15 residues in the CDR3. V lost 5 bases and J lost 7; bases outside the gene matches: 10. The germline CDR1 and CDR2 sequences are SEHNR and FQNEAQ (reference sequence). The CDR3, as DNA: TGTGCCAGCAGCCAGACGACGGACAGGCTCGGGGAGCTGTTTTTT. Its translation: CASSQTTDRLGELFF.

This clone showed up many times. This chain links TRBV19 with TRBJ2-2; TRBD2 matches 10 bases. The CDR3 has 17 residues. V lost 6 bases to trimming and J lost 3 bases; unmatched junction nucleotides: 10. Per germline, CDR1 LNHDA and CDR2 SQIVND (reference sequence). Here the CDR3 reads CASSQGTSVIDTGELFF. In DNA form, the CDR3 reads TGTGCCAGTAGCCAAGGGACTAGCGTAATCGACACCGGGGAGCTGTTTTTT.

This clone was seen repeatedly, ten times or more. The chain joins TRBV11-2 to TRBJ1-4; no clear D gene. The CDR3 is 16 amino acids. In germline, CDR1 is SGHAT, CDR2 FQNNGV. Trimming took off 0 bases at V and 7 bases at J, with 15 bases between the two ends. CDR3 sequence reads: CASSLDRGTGIEKLFF. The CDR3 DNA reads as TGTGCCAGCAGCTTAGATCGCGGCACCGGGATTGAAAAACTGTTTTTT.

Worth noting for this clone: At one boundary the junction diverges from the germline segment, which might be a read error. CDR3 sequence: CARSDGRINSTLHF. As DNA, the CDR3 is TGTGCCCGCAGTGACGGGCGGATAAATTCAACCCTCCACTTT. The chain joins TRBV2 to TRBJ1-6; D remains ambiguous. Germline CDR1 is SNHLY and CDR2 is FYNNEI. There are 14 residues in the CDR3.

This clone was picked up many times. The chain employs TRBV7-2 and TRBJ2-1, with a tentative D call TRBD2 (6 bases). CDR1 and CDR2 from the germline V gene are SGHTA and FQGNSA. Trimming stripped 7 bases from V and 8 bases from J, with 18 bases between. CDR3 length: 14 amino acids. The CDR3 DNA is TGTGCCAGCACCAGGAGGGCCACATCAGATGAGCAGTTCTTC. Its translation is CASTRRATSDEQFF. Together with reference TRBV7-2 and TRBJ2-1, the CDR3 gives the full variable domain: GAGVSQSPSNKVTEKGKDVELRCDPISGHTALYWYRQSLGQGLEFLIYFQGNSAPDKSGLPSDRFSAERTGGSVSTLTIQRTQQEDSAVYLCASTRRATSDEQFFGPGTRLTVL.

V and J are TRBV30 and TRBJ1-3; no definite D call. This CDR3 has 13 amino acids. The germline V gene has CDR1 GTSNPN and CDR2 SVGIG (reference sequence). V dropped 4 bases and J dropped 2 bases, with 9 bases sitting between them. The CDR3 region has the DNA TGTGCCTGGAAAGTGGTAGCTGGAAACACCATATATTTT. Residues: CAWKVVAGNTIYF.

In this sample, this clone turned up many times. The CDR3 loop is CASSLRASGGYEQYF. CDR3 nucleotides: TGCGCCAGCAGCCTCAGAGCTAGCGGGGGCTACGAGCAGTACTTC. The chain combines TRBV4-1 with TRBJ2-7; 10 nucleotides agree with TRBD2. The germline V gene has CDR1 MGHRA and CDR2 YSYEKL. V dropped 4 bases and J dropped 3; count of bases not matched to a gene: 6. This CDR3 comprises 15 residues.

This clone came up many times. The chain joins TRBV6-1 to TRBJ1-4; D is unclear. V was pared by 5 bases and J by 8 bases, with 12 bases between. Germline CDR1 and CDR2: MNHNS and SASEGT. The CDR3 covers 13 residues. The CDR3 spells CASSTTFQEKLFF. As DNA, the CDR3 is TGTGCCAGCAGTACGACATTTCAGGAAAAACTGTTTTTT.

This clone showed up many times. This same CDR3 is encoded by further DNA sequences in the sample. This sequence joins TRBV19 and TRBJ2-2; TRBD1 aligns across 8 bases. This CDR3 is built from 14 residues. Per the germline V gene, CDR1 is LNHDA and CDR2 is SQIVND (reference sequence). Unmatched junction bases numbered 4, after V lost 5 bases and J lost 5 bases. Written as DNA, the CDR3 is TGTGCCAGTAGTTTAACAGGGGGGACCGGGGAGCTGTTTTTT. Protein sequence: CASSLTGGTGELFF.

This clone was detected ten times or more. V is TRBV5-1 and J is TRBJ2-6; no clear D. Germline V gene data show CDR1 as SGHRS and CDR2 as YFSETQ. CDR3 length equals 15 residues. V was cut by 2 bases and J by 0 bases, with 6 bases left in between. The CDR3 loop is CASSFGISGANVLTF. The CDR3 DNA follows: TGCGCCAGCAGCTTCGGAATCTCTGGGGCCAACGTCCTGACTTTC.

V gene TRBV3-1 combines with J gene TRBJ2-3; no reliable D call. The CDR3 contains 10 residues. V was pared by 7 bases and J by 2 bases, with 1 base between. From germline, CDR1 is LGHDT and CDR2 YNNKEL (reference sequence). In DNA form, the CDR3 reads TGTGCCAGCATCACAGATACGCAGTATTTT. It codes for CASITDTQYF.

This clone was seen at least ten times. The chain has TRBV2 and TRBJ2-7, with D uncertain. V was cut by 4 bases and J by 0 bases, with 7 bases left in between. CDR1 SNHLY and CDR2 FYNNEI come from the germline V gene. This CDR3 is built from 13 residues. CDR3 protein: CASSVEHSYEQYF. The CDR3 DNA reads TGTGCCAGCAGTGTGGAGCACTCCTACGAGCAGTACTTC.

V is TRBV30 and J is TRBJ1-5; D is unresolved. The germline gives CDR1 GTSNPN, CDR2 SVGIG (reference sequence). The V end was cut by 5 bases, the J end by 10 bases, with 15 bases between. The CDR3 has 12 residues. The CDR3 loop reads CAWGPGGHPQHF. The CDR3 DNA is TGTGCCTGGGGCCCCGGCGGCCATCCCCAGCATTTT.

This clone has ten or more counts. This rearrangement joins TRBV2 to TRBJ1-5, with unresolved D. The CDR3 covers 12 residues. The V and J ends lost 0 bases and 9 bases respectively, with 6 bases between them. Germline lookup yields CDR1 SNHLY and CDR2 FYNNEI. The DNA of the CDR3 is TGTGCCAGCAGTGAAGCCCGAGGGCCCCAGCATTTT. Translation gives CASSEARGPQHF.

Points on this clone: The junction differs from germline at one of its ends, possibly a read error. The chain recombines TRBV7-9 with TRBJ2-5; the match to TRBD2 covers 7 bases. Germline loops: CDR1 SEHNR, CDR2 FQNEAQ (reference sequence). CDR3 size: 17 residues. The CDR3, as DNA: TGTGCCAGCAGCGCCCCTTTGTTGCGGGAGTGGCAAGAGAACCAGTACTTC. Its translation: CASSAPLLREWQENQYF.

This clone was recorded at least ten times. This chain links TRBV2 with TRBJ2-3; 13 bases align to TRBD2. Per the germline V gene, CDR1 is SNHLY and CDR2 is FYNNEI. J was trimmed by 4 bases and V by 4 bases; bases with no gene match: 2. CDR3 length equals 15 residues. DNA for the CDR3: TGTGCCAGCAGTGGGACTAGCGGGAGTGCAGATACGCAGTATTTT. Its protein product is CASSGTSGSADTQYF.

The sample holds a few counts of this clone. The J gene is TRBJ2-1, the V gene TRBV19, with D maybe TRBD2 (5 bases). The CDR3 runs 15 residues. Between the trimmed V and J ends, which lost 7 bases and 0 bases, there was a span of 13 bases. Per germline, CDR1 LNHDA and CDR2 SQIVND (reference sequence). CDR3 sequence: CASTRTQNSYNEQFF. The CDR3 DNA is TGTGCCAGTACCCGGACTCAAAACTCCTACAATGAGCAGTTCTTC.

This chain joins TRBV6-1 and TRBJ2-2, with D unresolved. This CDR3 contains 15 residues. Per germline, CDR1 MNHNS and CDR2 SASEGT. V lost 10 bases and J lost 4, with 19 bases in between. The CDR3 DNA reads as TGTGCCACCTACGACACTGGGGATTGCACCGGGGAGCTGTTTTTT. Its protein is CATYDTGDCTGELFF.

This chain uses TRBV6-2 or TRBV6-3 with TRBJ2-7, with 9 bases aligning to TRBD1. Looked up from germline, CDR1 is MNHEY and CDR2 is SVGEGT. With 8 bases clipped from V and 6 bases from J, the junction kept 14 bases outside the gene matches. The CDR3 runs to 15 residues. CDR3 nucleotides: TGTGCCAGCCTCCAAAGGGACAGGGTTAACGGCGAGCAGTACTTC. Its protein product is CASLQRDRVNGEQYF.